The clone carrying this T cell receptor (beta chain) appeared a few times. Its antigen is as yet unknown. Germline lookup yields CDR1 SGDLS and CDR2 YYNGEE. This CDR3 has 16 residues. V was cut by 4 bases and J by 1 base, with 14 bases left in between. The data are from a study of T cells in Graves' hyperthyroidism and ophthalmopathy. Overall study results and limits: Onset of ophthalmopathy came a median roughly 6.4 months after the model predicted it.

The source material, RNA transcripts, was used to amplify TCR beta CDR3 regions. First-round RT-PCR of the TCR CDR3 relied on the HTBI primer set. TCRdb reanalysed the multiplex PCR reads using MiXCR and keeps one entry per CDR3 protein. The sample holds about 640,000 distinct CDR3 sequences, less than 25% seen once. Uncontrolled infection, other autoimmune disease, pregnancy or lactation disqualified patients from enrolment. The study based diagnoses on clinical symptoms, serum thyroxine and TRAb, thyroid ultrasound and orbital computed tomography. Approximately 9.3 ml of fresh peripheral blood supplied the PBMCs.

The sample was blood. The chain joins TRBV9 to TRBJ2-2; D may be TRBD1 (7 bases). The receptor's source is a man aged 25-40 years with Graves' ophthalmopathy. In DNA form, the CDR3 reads TGTGCCAGCAGCCCGACGGGGGACAGGAACACCGGGGAGCTGTTTTTT. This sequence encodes CASSPTGDRNTGELFF.